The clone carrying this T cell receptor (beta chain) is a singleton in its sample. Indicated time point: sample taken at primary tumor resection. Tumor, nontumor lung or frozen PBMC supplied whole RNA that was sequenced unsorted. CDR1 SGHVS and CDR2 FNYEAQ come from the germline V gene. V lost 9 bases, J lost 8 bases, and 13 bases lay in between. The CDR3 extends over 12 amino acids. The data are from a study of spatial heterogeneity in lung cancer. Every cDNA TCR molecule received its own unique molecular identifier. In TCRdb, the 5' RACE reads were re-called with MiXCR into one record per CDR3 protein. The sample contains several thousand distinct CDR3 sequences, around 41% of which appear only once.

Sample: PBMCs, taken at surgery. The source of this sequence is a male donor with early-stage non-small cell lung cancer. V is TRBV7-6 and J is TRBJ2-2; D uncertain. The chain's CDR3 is CASSIISGELFF. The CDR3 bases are TGTGCCAGTAGCATAATATCGGGGGAGCTGTTTTTT.